These T cell receptor beta chains were read from a single sample in a study of T cells after yellow fever vaccination. MiXCR, applied by TCRdb to the 5' RACE reads, yields one record per CDR3 protein. The sample holds about 300,000 distinct CDR3 sequences, 8.7% seen once. The specimen comprised CD4+ T cells sorted from PBMCs, sampled 5 days after the yellow fever booster vaccination. The receptor source for this set is a man aged 18 to 35 who received the YFV17D yellow fever vaccine. Both conserved end residues are part of each CDR3. The order of the fields is clone size, J gene, D gene, V gene, CDR3 DNA, CDR3 protein. The D gene is left open where the match is weak. The size entry is marked missing in some rows and otherwise reads once, few, many or a size class.

>few|TRBJ1-1|-|TRBV12-3/TRBV12-4
TGTGCCAGCAGTCTCACCCGGGCTGAAGCTTTCTTT
CASSLTRAEAFF
>few|TRBJ2-2|-|TRBV10-3
TGTGCCATCAGTGAGCAGGCAGCTCTTGGTAGCACCGGGGAGCTGTTTTTT
CAISEQAALGSTGELFF
>-|TRBJ2-4|-|TRBV23-1
TGCGCCAGCAGCCAGGGAACCGCCTCCAAGAGTGGCATTCAGTACTTC
CASSQGTASKSGIQYF
>-|TRBJ1-1|-|TRBV9
TGTGCCAGCAGCGTATTTTTTAACACTGAAGCTTTCTTT
CASSVFFNTEAFF
>few|TRBJ2-2|TRBD1|TRBV5-1
TGCGCCAGCAGCTTTCAGGGGGAGAACACCGGGGAGCTGTTTTTT
CASSFQGENTGELFF
>-|TRBJ2-4|-|TRBV6-5
TGTGCCAGCAGTTACTCATCTTCGATAGCCAAAAACATTCAGTACTTC
CASSYSSSIAKNIQYF
>-|TRBJ1-5|-|TRBV6-5
TGTGCCAGCAGCCCTGCATTGAATAGCAATCAGCCCCAGCATTTT
CASSPALNSNQPQHF
>-|TRBJ2-5|-|TRBV5-1
TGCGCCAGCAACCCATCACGGTCGGGGCTCGGAGAGACCCAGTACTTC
CASNPSRSGLGETQYF
>few|TRBJ2-1|TRBD2|TRBV4-1
TGCGCCAGCAGCCAAACCGGGACTAGAGGCTCCTACAATGAGCAGTTCTTC
CASSQTGTRGSYNEQFF
>-|TRBJ1-2|-|TRBV7-9
TGTGCCAGCAGCTTACCTTCTGACTATGGCTACACCTTC
CASSLPSDYGYTF
>-|TRBJ2-7|-|TRBV12-3/TRBV12-4
TGTGCCAGCAGGCGGAACTCAGGGAGTCGCGAGCAGTACTTC
CASRRNSGSREQYF
>many|TRBJ2-3|-|TRBV12-3/TRBV12-4
TGTGCCAGCAGGGTCCTCGGCGGCACAGATACGCAGTATTTT
CASRVLGGTDTQYF
>many|TRBJ2-3|TRBD2|TRBV7-2
TGTGCCAGCAGCTTCCGCCTAGCGGGGGACCGCACAGATACGCAGTATTTT
CASSFRLAGDRTDTQYF
>many|TRBJ1-1|-|TRBV3-1
TGTGCCAGCAGCCAAGACTGGGGCGGAACGGCTTTCTTT
CASSQDWGGTAFF
>many|TRBJ2-3|-|TRBV5-1
TGCGCCAGCAGCTTGCGACGGGACACAGATACGCAGTATTTT
CASSLRRDTDTQYF
>many|TRBJ2-3|-|TRBV29-1
TGCAGCGTCGAGGCCGGAACGAGAAGCACAGATACGCAGTATTTT
CSVEAGTRSTDTQYF
>few|TRBJ1-5|-|TRBV5-5
TGTGCCAGCAGCTCGGACAGCGGCAATCAGCCCCAGCATTTT
CASSSDSGNQPQHF
>few|TRBJ2-7|-|TRBV20-1
TGCAGTGCTAGAGTCGGCCCGATGAGCTCCTACGAGCAGTACTTC
CSARVGPMSSYEQYF
>few|TRBJ2-2|-|TRBV20-1
TGCAGTGCAGTAAGCATGCTTAACACCGGGGAGCTGTTTTTT
CSAVSMLNTGELFF
>few|TRBJ1-2|-|TRBV5-5
TGTGCCAGCAGCTTCCCTTTGGGACCTTATAACTATGGCTACACCTTC
CASSFPLGPYNYGYTF
>many|TRBJ2-2|-|TRBV30
TGTGCCTGGAGTCCCTCGAATTTAGGCGGGGAGCTGTTTTTT
CAWSPSNLGGELFF
>-|TRBJ2-4|-|TRBV12-3/TRBV12-4
TGTGCCAGCAGTTTTGCACCGCCAAGGGACATTCAGTACTTC
CASSFAPPRDIQYF
>few|TRBJ2-5|-|TRBV7-2
TGTGCCAGCAGCTTAGACGGGGGTTGGCGTCTCCAGTACTTC
CASSLDGGWRLQYF
>few|TRBJ1-5|TRBD1|TRBV25-1
TGTGCCAGCAGGGGGACAGGGGAACAGCCCCAGCATTTT
CASRGTGEQPQHF
>few|TRBJ2-5|-|TRBV9
TGTGCCAGCAGCGTGGGCAGGGTTGAGACCCAGTACTTC
CASSVGRVETQYF
>few|TRBJ2-2|-|TRBV4-3
TGCGCCAGCAGCCAAGGTCAGGGAGAGCGTTACACCGGGGAGCTGTTTTTT
CASSQGQGERYTGELFF
>many|TRBJ2-3|TRBD1|TRBV6-2/TRBV6-3
TGTGCCAGCAGTTACGGGGACAGAGGAAGCACAGATACGCAGTATTTT
CASSYGDRGSTDTQYF
>-|TRBJ2-5|TRBD1|TRBV20-1
TGCAGTGCCGACCCCGCAGGGGGCCGGGAGACCCAGTACTTC
CSADPAGGRETQYF
>few|TRBJ2-3|-|TRBV10-3
TGTGCCATCAGTCGAGGACCGCGCGCAACAGATACGCAGTATTTT
CAISRGPRATDTQYF
>-|TRBJ1-1|-|TRBV20-1
TGCAGTGCATTCGGGGCTGGGGCTTTCTTT
CSAFGAGAFF
>few|TRBJ1-2|-|TRBV15
TGTGCCACCAGCAGAGGAGGGCTCAACTATGGCTACACCTTC
CATSRGGLNYGYTF
>-|TRBJ1-5|TRBD1|TRBV19
TGTGCCAGTAGAGTTACCGGGACAGGGCAGCCCCAGCATTTT
CASRVTGTGQPQHF
>few|TRBJ1-2|TRBD1|TRBV6-5
TGTGCCAGCAGCGTTAGTACAGGGGGAGGCTATGGCTACACCTTC
CASSVSTGGGYGYTF
>-|TRBJ1-1|-|TRBV4-1
TGCGCCAGCAGCCAAGGGCCAGGGGACACTGAAGCTTTCTTT
CASSQGPGDTEAFF
>-|TRBJ2-3|-|TRBV9
TGTGCCAGCAGCGTAGACCAGAATGCGGCAGATACGCAGTATTTT
CASSVDQNAADTQYF
>once|TRBJ2-1|-|TRBV20-1
TGCAGTGCCAGCCGGACGGATGAGCAGTTCTTC
CSASRTDEQFF
>few|TRBJ1-1|TRBD1|TRBV4-3
TGCGCCAGCTCGACAGGGTTCGGGAGGAACACTGAAGCTTTCTTT
CASSTGFGRNTEAFF
>many|TRBJ1-1|-|TRBV4-3
TGCGCCAGCAGCCAAGATGTCTGGGTCAACCTTGAAGCTTTCTTT
CASSQDVWVNLEAFF
>-|TRBJ1-1|-|TRBV5-1
TGCGCCAGCAGCTTCGGCGGAGTTAACACTGAAGCTTTCTTT
CASSFGGVNTEAFF
>few|TRBJ2-2|TRBD1|TRBV6-2/TRBV6-3
TGTGCCAGCAGACCCTACAGGGGGAACACCGGGGAGCTGTTTTTT
CASRPYRGNTGELFF
>few|TRBJ2-7|TRBD2|TRBV5-6
TGTGCCAGCAGCTTGGGCCTAGCGGGGGTCTACGAGCAGTACTTC
CASSLGLAGVYEQYF
>few|TRBJ2-1|-|TRBV6-2/TRBV6-3
TGTGCCAGCCGTATAGCCACAACCAGCTCCTACAATGAGCAGTTCTTC
CASRIATTSSYNEQFF
>-|TRBJ1-4|-|TRBV5-1
TGCGCCAGCAGCATTAGGACAGATAATGAAAAACTGTTTTTT
CASSIRTDNEKLFF
>-|TRBJ1-2|-|TRBV7-3
TGTGCCAGCAGCTTAACGTTGAGAGAAACTGGCTACACCTTC
CASSLTLRETGYTF